This T cell receptor (beta chain) originates from a study of blood T cell repertoires in COVID-19. Study summary: COVID-19 samples from acute and convalescent phases originated in the United States, Italy and Spain.

The V end was cut by 3 bases, the J end by 5 bases, with 4 bases between. This CDR3 is built from 11 residues. Generated by immunoSEQ multiplex PCR, the TCRdb table keeps only in-frame clones and is missing some. The table shows roughly 520,000 clones, with roughly 88% occurring only once. Enrollees, about 18 to 95 years old, lived in 24 US areas. The study assigned cohorts using participant-reported clinical history. Recovered Cohort 3 donors showed two negative PCRs, clearance, or symptom resolution. Worth noting for this clone: In the same sample, other DNA sequences code for this CDR3.

The material sequenced was PBMCs or T cells enriched from blood (not recorded which). The rearrangement links TRBV12-3 or TRBV12-4 to TRBJ1-1, with D uncertain. The source of this sequence is a woman aged 40-49 years who had recovered from COVID-19. CDR3 coding DNA: TGTGCCAGCAGTTTGACTACTGAAGCTTTCTTT. Its translation is CASSLTTEAFF.